A selection of T cell receptor beta chains follows, all from one sample in a study of blood T cell repertoires in COVID-19. The data were produced by immunoSEQ multiplex PCR, yet TCRdb's version contains in-frame clones alone and is incomplete. The repertoire consists of 40,000 or so clones, with about 85% occurring once and the leading ten covering under 5%. The sequencing sample was made of peripheral blood. These receptors all stem from a man aged 50 or older with active COVID-19. CDR3s include the opening cysteine and the closing phenylalanine or tryptophan. D genes are given only for firm matches. Clone size appears in some rows only: once, few, many, or a class for an expanded clone.

d_call: NA
v_call: TRBV18
clone_size: NA
j_call: TRBJ2-3
cdr3_aa: CASSPPARTDTQYF
cdr3_nt: TGTGCCAGCTCACCACCGGCACGAACAGATACGCAGTATTTT

d_call: NA
v_call: TRBV5-1
clone_size: NA
j_call: TRBJ2-5
cdr3_aa: CASSPPSTGQETQYF
cdr3_nt: TGCGCCAGCAGCCCACCGAGTACGGGTCAAGAGACCCAGTACTTC

d_call: NA
v_call: TRBV19
clone_size: NA
j_call: TRBJ1-5
cdr3_aa: CASSISGSNQPQHF
cdr3_nt: TGTGCCAGCAGTATTAGTGGTAGCAATCAGCCCCAGCATTTT

d_call: NA
v_call: TRBV3-1/TRBV3-2
clone_size: once
j_call: TRBJ1-3
cdr3_aa: CASTQGGNTIYF
cdr3_nt: TGTGCCAGCACTCAGGGGGGAAACACCATATATTTT

d_call: NA
v_call: TRBV23-1
clone_size: NA
j_call: TRBJ1-2
cdr3_aa: CASSQSGGVYGYTF
cdr3_nt: TGCGCCAGCAGTCAATCAGGGGGAGTCTATGGCTACACCTTC

d_call: TRBD1
v_call: TRBV24-1
clone_size: NA
j_call: TRBJ2-1
cdr3_aa: CATSDPRDRGVNEQFF
cdr3_nt: TGTGCCACCAGTGACCCCCGGGACAGGGGGGTCAATGAGCAGTTCTTC

d_call: TRBD2
v_call: TRBV6-5
clone_size: NA
j_call: TRBJ2-1
cdr3_aa: CASSYQRGMNEQFF
cdr3_nt: TGTGCCAGCAGTTACCAGCGGGGGATGAATGAGCAGTTCTTC

d_call: TRBD1
v_call: TRBV27
clone_size: NA
j_call: TRBJ2-2
cdr3_aa: CASSLSTGSGTGELFF
cdr3_nt: TGTGCCAGCAGTTTATCGACAGGGTCGGGCACCGGGGAGCTGTTTTTT

d_call: TRBD1
v_call: TRBV4-1
clone_size: NA
j_call: TRBJ1-1
cdr3_aa: CASSQWDRNTEAFF
cdr3_nt: TGCGCCAGCAGCCAATGGGACAGGAACACTGAAGCTTTCTTT

d_call: NA
v_call: TRBV28
clone_size: NA
j_call: TRBJ2-3
cdr3_aa: CASSSPIAYSTDTQYF
cdr3_nt: TGTGCCAGCAGTTCCCCCATAGCGTATAGCACAGATACGCAGTATTTT

d_call: TRBD1
v_call: TRBV25-1
clone_size: NA
j_call: TRBJ2-1
cdr3_aa: CASIRGRWDEQFF
cdr3_nt: TGTGCCAGCATAAGGGGGCGCTGGGATGAGCAGTTCTTC

d_call: TRBD2
v_call: TRBV7-6
clone_size: NA
j_call: TRBJ2-7
cdr3_aa: CASSLVGTSGGFYEQYF
cdr3_nt: TGTGCCAGCAGCTTAGTTGGGACTAGCGGGGGGTTCTACGAGCAGTACTTC

d_call: TRBD1
v_call: TRBV28
clone_size: NA
j_call: TRBJ2-3
cdr3_aa: CASGTGGIGTDTQYF
cdr3_nt: TGTGCCAGCGGGACAGGGGGCATTGGCACAGATACGCAGTATTTT

d_call: NA
v_call: TRBV6-5
clone_size: once
j_call: TRBJ2-1
cdr3_aa: CASSYFAGSGNNEQFF
cdr3_nt: TGTGCCAGCAGTTACTTTGCGGGGTCCGGGAACAATGAGCAGTTCTTC

d_call: NA
v_call: TRBV10-3
clone_size: NA
j_call: TRBJ2-1
cdr3_aa: CAVATGDTYNEQFF
cdr3_nt: TGTGCCGTCGCGACAGGAGACACCTACAATGAGCAGTTCTTC

d_call: NA
v_call: TRBV5-8
clone_size: NA
j_call: TRBJ1-5
cdr3_aa: CASSPTLVIANQPQHF
cdr3_nt: TGTGCCAGCAGCCCGACTTTGGTGATCGCTAATCAGCCCCAGCATTTT

d_call: NA
v_call: TRBV13
clone_size: NA
j_call: TRBJ1-3
cdr3_aa: CASSLDRGWTGNTIYF
cdr3_nt: TGTGCCAGCAGCTTAGACCGGGGATGGACTGGAAACACCATATATTTT

d_call: NA
v_call: TRBV4-1
clone_size: medium-sized
j_call: TRBJ2-7
cdr3_aa: CASSTSYEQYF
cdr3_nt: TGCGCCAGCAGCACTAGCTACGAGCAGTACTTC

d_call: NA
v_call: TRBV19
clone_size: NA
j_call: TRBJ1-5
cdr3_aa: CASRNQGIQPQHF
cdr3_nt: TGTGCCTCAAGAAACCAGGGGATTCAGCCCCAGCATTTT

d_call: TRBD1
v_call: TRBV7-7
clone_size: NA
j_call: TRBJ2-7
cdr3_aa: CASSTGTGPAYEQYF
cdr3_nt: TGTGCCAGCAGCACCGGGACAGGGCCAGCCTACGAGCAGTACTTC

d_call: TRBD2
v_call: TRBV10-3
clone_size: NA
j_call: TRBJ2-5
cdr3_aa: CAISGTSGGAAVETQYF
cdr3_nt: TGTGCCATCAGCGGGACTAGCGGGGGGGCCGCGGTGGAGACCCAGTACTTC

d_call: TRBD2
v_call: TRBV14
clone_size: NA
j_call: TRBJ2-3
cdr3_aa: CASSQEFSGGAFDTQYF
cdr3_nt: TGTGCCAGCAGCCAAGAATTTAGCGGGGGGGCCTTCGATACGCAGTATTTT

d_call: TRBD2
v_call: TRBV5-6
clone_size: NA
j_call: TRBJ2-7
cdr3_aa: CASSSLAGLYEQYF
cdr3_nt: TGTGCCAGCAGCTCGCTAGCGGGGCTCTACGAGCAGTACTTC

d_call: TRBD1
v_call: TRBV6-5
clone_size: NA
j_call: TRBJ1-1
cdr3_aa: CASSYTGQANTEAFF
cdr3_nt: TGTGCCAGCAGTTATACCGGACAGGCGAACACTGAAGCTTTCTTT

d_call: TRBD2
v_call: TRBV6-5
clone_size: NA
j_call: TRBJ2-3
cdr3_aa: CASRVGGGAADTQYF
cdr3_nt: TGTGCCAGCAGGGTAGGCGGGGGGGCGGCAGATACGCAGTATTTT

d_call: TRBD2
v_call: TRBV11-2
clone_size: NA
j_call: TRBJ2-7
cdr3_aa: CASSQQRLASEQYF
cdr3_nt: TGTGCCAGCAGCCAACAGAGACTAGCCTCCGAGCAGTACTTC

d_call: TRBD2
v_call: TRBV19
clone_size: NA
j_call: TRBJ2-3
cdr3_aa: CASSRPSGGNTDTQYF
cdr3_nt: TGTGCCAGTAGTCGCCCTAGCGGGGGTAACACAGATACGCAGTATTTT

d_call: TRBD1
v_call: TRBV6-5
clone_size: NA
j_call: TRBJ2-1
cdr3_aa: CASSQPGQGIQQFF
cdr3_nt: TGTGCCAGCAGCCAACCGGGACAGGGTATTCAGCAGTTCTTC

d_call: TRBD2
v_call: TRBV5-1
clone_size: few
j_call: TRBJ2-1
cdr3_aa: CASSLVPGGLYNEQFF
cdr3_nt: TGCGCCAGCAGCTTGGTGCCGGGGGGGCTGTACAATGAGCAGTTCTTC

d_call: TRBD1
v_call: TRBV28
clone_size: NA
j_call: TRBJ1-4
cdr3_aa: CASSSIGQGSNEKLFF
cdr3_nt: TGTGCCAGCAGTTCAATTGGACAGGGGAGTAATGAAAAACTGTTTTTT

d_call: TRBD2
v_call: TRBV13
clone_size: NA
j_call: TRBJ2-1
cdr3_aa: CASSSAGGRINEQFF
cdr3_nt: TGTGCCAGCAGCTCCGCGGGGGGACGGATCAATGAGCAGTTCTTC

d_call: NA
v_call: TRBV29-1
clone_size: once
j_call: TRBJ2-5
cdr3_aa: CSVGGPVQETQYF
cdr3_nt: TGCAGCGTTGGAGGTCCCGTACAAGAGACCCAGTACTTC

d_call: TRBD1
v_call: TRBV25-1
clone_size: medium-sized
j_call: TRBJ2-1
cdr3_aa: CASSATGFEQFF
cdr3_nt: TGTGCCAGCAGTGCGACAGGGTTTGAGCAGTTCTTC

d_call: TRBD2
v_call: TRBV7-7
clone_size: once
j_call: TRBJ2-1
cdr3_aa: CASSSSGGVNEQFF
cdr3_nt: TGTGCCAGCAGCTCCTCCGGGGGGGTCAATGAGCAGTTCTTC

d_call: TRBD1
v_call: TRBV19
clone_size: NA
j_call: TRBJ1-5
cdr3_aa: CASSGGTGLSNQPQHF
cdr3_nt: TGTGCCAGTAGTGGCGGGACAGGCCTTAGCAATCAGCCCCAGCATTTT

d_call: NA
v_call: TRBV4-3
clone_size: NA
j_call: TRBJ1-4
cdr3_aa: CASSLDSTNEKLFF
cdr3_nt: TGCGCCAGCAGCCTAGACTCCACTAATGAAAAACTGTTTTTT

d_call: TRBD2
v_call: TRBV3-1/TRBV3-2
clone_size: NA
j_call: TRBJ2-2
cdr3_aa: CASSQLAGAANTGELFF
cdr3_nt: TGTGCCAGCAGCCAATTAGCGGGAGCCGCGAACACCGGGGAGCTGTTTTTT

d_call: NA
v_call: TRBV27
clone_size: NA
j_call: TRBJ1-3
cdr3_aa: CASSRGSGNTIYF
cdr3_nt: TGTGCCAGCAGCCGGGGGTCTGGAAACACCATATATTTT

d_call: TRBD2
v_call: TRBV6-2/TRBV6-3
clone_size: once
j_call: TRBJ2-1
cdr3_aa: CASSLWRGGRDEQFF
cdr3_nt: TGTGCCAGCAGCCTTTGGCGGGGGGGTCGGGATGAGCAGTTCTTC

d_call: TRBD2
v_call: TRBV10-3
clone_size: NA
j_call: TRBJ2-3
cdr3_aa: CAISEARTSGGATNTQYF
cdr3_nt: TGTGCCATCAGTGAGGCACGGACTAGCGGGGGGGCCACGAATACGCAGTATTTT

d_call: NA
v_call: TRBV5-5
clone_size: NA
j_call: TRBJ1-2
cdr3_aa: CASSLSAQDLYGYTF
cdr3_nt: TGTGCCAGCAGCTTGTCCGCACAGGATCTCTATGGCTACACCTTC

d_call: TRBD1
v_call: TRBV28
clone_size: NA
j_call: TRBJ1-6
cdr3_aa: CASSSGQDHSPLHF
cdr3_nt: TGTGCCAGCAGTTCGGGACAGGATCATTCACCCCTCCACTTT

d_call: NA
v_call: TRBV7-6
clone_size: NA
j_call: TRBJ1-2
cdr3_aa: CASSLVGGVSYGYTF
cdr3_nt: TGTGCCAGCAGCTTAGTGGGGGGGGTGAGCTATGGCTACACCTTC

d_call: TRBD1
v_call: TRBV5-1
clone_size: NA
j_call: TRBJ1-5
cdr3_aa: CASSLAPGGDQPQHF
cdr3_nt: TGCGCCAGCAGCTTGGCCCCAGGGGGCGATCAGCCCCAGCATTTT

d_call: NA
v_call: TRBV2
clone_size: few
j_call: TRBJ1-4
cdr3_aa: CASSEAAVLNEKLFF
cdr3_nt: TGTGCCAGCAGTGAAGCGGCCGTGCTCAATGAAAAACTGTTTTTT

d_call: NA
v_call: TRBV19
clone_size: NA
j_call: TRBJ2-5
cdr3_aa: CASSIWLAQGTQYF
cdr3_nt: TGTGCCAGTAGTATCTGGCTAGCGCAGGGGACCCAGTACTTC

d_call: NA
v_call: TRBV7-2
clone_size: NA
j_call: TRBJ2-3
cdr3_aa: CASSLGASTDTQYF
cdr3_nt: TGTGCCAGCAGCTTAGGGGCCAGCACAGATACGCAGTATTTT

d_call: NA
v_call: TRBV29-1
clone_size: once
j_call: TRBJ2-7
cdr3_aa: CSVVIGDQYF
cdr3_nt: TGCAGCGTTGTCATAGGGGATCAGTACTTC

d_call: NA
v_call: TRBV27
clone_size: once
j_call: TRBJ1-3
cdr3_aa: CASSLEGGTGNTIYF
cdr3_nt: TGTGCCAGCAGTTTAGAGGGTGGCACTGGAAACACCATATATTTT

d_call: NA
v_call: TRBV2
clone_size: NA
j_call: TRBJ1-1
cdr3_aa: CASSSNSGGDTEAFF
cdr3_nt: TGTGCCAGCAGTTCCAACTCCGGAGGGGACACTGAAGCTTTCTTT

d_call: NA
v_call: TRBV18
clone_size: NA
j_call: TRBJ2-7
cdr3_aa: CASSPQAEEQYF
cdr3_nt: TGTGCCAGCTCACCACAGGCGGAAGAGCAGTACTTC